A single sample gave rise to the 32 T cell receptor delta chains below, sequenced in a study of γδ T cells in repeated Plasmodium falciparum infection. Gammadelta T cells were flow-sorted from PBMC into Vgamma9/Vdelta2+ and Vdelta2-negative populations for bulk analysis. TCRdb reprocessed the multiplex PCR reads through CATT. In the table there are 85,000 to 100,000 delta-chain clones, approximately 1% of which are singletons. Sequencing was performed on gamma-delta T cells from blood. The receptors were sampled from a pool of human donors (malaria-infected and uninfected, not separated).

V is TRDV2 and J is TRDJ1; 8 nucleotides match TRDD3. TCRdb lists no J gene, so it was determined here by aligning the DNA to germline. J was trimmed by 3 bases and V by 5 bases; bases with no gene match: 10. The CDR3 sequence is 15 residues long. Germline loops: CDR1 GEAIGNYY, CDR2 EKD. The CDR3 protein is CACVVLGGSPDKLIF. The DNA of the CDR3 is TGTGCCTGTGTCGTACTGGGGGGTAGCCCCGATAAACTCATCTTT.

This clone was observed a handful of times. This may come from a read error, since a much larger clone is one base off. V gene TRDV1 combines with J gene TRDJ4, with 9 bases identical to TRDD3. TCRdb carries no J gene annotation; the J gene was assigned here by matching the DNA with germline. The CDR3 has 19 residues. V trimming: 3 bases; J trimming: 3 bases; junction bases outside the gene matches: 20. Germline V gives CDR1 TSWWSYY, CDR2 QGS. CDR3 DNA sequence: TGTGCTCTTGGGGATCCAATTCCTCCTCACCCGGGGGATACCCGACCCCTGATCTTT. This translates into CALGDPIPPHPGDTRPLIF.

This clone turned up a few times. A read error likely explains this, since a far larger clone differs by one base. This CDR3 is also generated by other DNA sequences in the sample. V gene TRDV2 combines with J gene TRDJ1, with 7 bases that match TRDD3. In the absence of a J gene in TCRdb, the DNA was matched to germline to assign it here. The CDR3 extends over 19 amino acids. Germline-derived CDR1 and CDR2 are GEAIGNYY and EKD. Trimming removed 0 bases from V and 8 bases from J; junction bases left unmatched: 23. The CDR3 reads CACDTLGGGGPTPLDKLIF. CDR3 DNA: TGTGCCTGTGACACCCTTGGGGGAGGCGGACCAACTCCTCTCGACAAACTCATCTTT.

This clone has only a few counts. The protein recorded in TCRdb matches a much larger clone and deviates from this DNA's translation at residue 6, suggesting a read error; the protein here is obtained by translating the DNA. The J gene is TRDJ1, the V gene TRDV2, with D possibly matching TRDD3 (6 bases). TCRdb does not report a J gene; here it was assigned by matching the DNA to germline references. The V end lost 1 base, the J end lost 2 bases, and 25 bases lay between the germline ends. Germline V gene lookup returns CDR1 GEAIGNYY and CDR2 EKD. The CDR3 sequence is 19 residues long. The CDR3 loop is CACDTLGGGPRIGTDKLIF. The CDR3 DNA is TGTGCCTGTGACACACTTGGTGGGGGCCCAAGGATTGGTACCGATAAACTCATCTTT.

A note on this clone: The protein in TCRdb stems from a much larger clone and differs at residue 25 from this DNA's translation, likely a read error; here the protein is translated from the DNA. No call exists for the J gene, whereas the V gene is TRDV1; no DNA check was done on the table's D call, TRDD3. The CDR3 sequence is 27 residues long. Germline lookup yields CDR1 TSWWSYY and CDR2 QGS. CDR3 protein: CALGELVFCLLGPPTGGPTLYTDKPIF. Here the CDR3 DNA reads TGTGCTCTTGGGGAACTAGTATTTTGTCTCCTAGGCCCCCCAACTGGGGGTCCTACTTTGTACACCGATAAACCCATCTTT.

This clone has a handful of counts. TCRdb's protein, taken from a much larger clone, differs from this DNA's translation at residue 11, likely owing to a read error; the protein displayed comes from the DNA. This chain links TRDV1 with TRDJ1, with 9 positions matching TRDD3. The J gene, not given by TCRdb, was assigned here from a germline match of the nucleotide sequence. V shed 2 bases and J 0 bases; nucleotides not matched to a gene: 28. This CDR3 contains 24 residues. Germline CDR1 and CDR2: TSWWSYY and QGS. This CDR3 is CALGEVSADPVSYWGNQYTDKLIF. CDR3 nucleotides: TGTGCTCTTGGGGAAGTAAGCGCAGATCCAGTCAGCTACTGGGGGAACCAGTACACCGATAAACTCATCTTT.

In its sample, this clone was seen a few times. The protein TCRdb lists belongs to a much larger clone and differs from this DNA's translation at residue 11, which points to a read error; the protein shown is made from the DNA. V and J are TRDV1 and TRDJ1, with TRDD3 matching 11 bases. Since TCRdb gives no J gene, matching the DNA to germline was used here to assign it. With 0 bases clipped from V and 8 bases from J, the junction kept 20 bases outside the gene matches. The germline V gene has CDR1 TSWWSYY and CDR2 QGS. The CDR3 length is 20 residues. CDR3 in amino acids: CALGELSIRVVGDTSRKLIF. CDR3 nucleotide sequence: TGTGCTCTTGGGGAACTTTCTATCCGGGTGGTGGGGGATACGAGCCGAAAACTCATCTTT.

Points on this clone: The protein that TCRdb holds for this DNA derives from a much larger clone and differs from the translated DNA at residue 16, which likely indicates a read error; the protein shown here is translated from the DNA. No J gene call was made, and the V gene is TRDV1; the table assigns TRDD3, which was not confirmed against the DNA. This CDR3 has 18 amino acids. The germline CDR1 and CDR2 sequences are TSWWSYY and QGS. The CDR3 region has the DNA TGTGCTCTTGGGGAACGGTTCAAGGGGGATACTGTCGTCGATAAACCCATCTTT. This translates into CALGERFKGDTVVDKPIF.

Of note for this clone: This is likely an artifact of a read error, given a far larger clone one base away. The same CDR3 arises from other DNA sequences in this sample as well. In DNA, the CDR3 is TGTGCCTGTGACGGACTGGGAGATAGCGGAACCGATAAACTCATCTTT. It encodes CACDGLGDSGTDKLIF. The genes are TRDV2 and TRDJ1, with D possibly TRDD3 on 6 matching bases. No J segment appears in TCRdb, so it was assigned here by matching the sequence to germline. The ends were cut back, 3 bases at V and 2 bases at J, with 18 bases in the middle. Germline V CDR1 and CDR2: GEAIGNYY, EKD. The CDR3 extends over 16 amino acids.

This clone was seen at least ten times. The protein recorded in TCRdb matches a much larger clone and deviates from this DNA's translation at residue 16, suggesting a read error; the protein here is obtained by translating the DNA. This chain joins TRDV1 and TRDJ1; 10 nucleotides line up with TRDD3. V lost 0 bases and J lost 4; bases outside the gene matches: 20. Germline CDR1 and CDR2: TSWWSYY and QGS. The CDR3 is 21 residues long. CDR3 DNA: TGTGCTCTTGGGGAACTCGGTCCTACAGAGCTACTGGGGGATTGGGGCGATAAACTCATCTTT. It encodes CALGELGPTELLGDWGDKLIF.

Notes on this clone: The TCRdb record carries a much larger clone's protein, which differs from this DNA's translation at residue 14; a read error is the likely cause, and the protein listed here is the DNA translation. This chain connects TRDV1 to TRDJ1, with TRDD3 matching over 9 bases. CDR1 is TSWWSYY, CDR2 QGS, per germline. The CDR3 is 15 amino acids. The CDR3 reads CALGIPILGDSFLTF. CDR3 sequence (DNA): TGTGCTCTTGGGATCCCGATACTGGGGGACTCGTTCCTCACCTTT.

On this clone: The mismatch at residue 4 between this DNA's translation and the TCRdb protein of a much larger clone likely reflects a read error; the protein shown is translated from the DNA. The chain has TRDV2 and TRDJ3; TRDD3 aligns across 11 bases. TCRdb records no J gene; here it was assigned by comparing the DNA to germline. Per the germline V gene, CDR1 is GEAIGNYY and CDR2 is EKD. The CDR3 is made up of 20 amino acids. Trimming at V came to 5 bases and at J to 0 bases, leaving 11 bases not matched to a gene. CDR3 residues: CACGALGDTPSSWDTRQMFF. DNA for the CDR3: TGTGCCTGTGGCGCCCTGGGGGATACTCCCAGCTCCTGGGACACCCGACAGATGTTTTTC.

This clone appeared a few times. Translating this DNA gives a protein that differs at residue 17 from the TCRdb one, which belongs to a much larger clone; a read error is likely, and the protein shown is this translation. The chain joins TRDV1 to TRDJ1; weak D call: TRDD2 (7 bases). No J gene is reported in TCRdb; it was inferred here by comparing the DNA with germline. Germline CDR1 TSWWSYY, CDR2 QGS. The length of the CDR3 is 20 residues. In nucleotides, the CDR3 is TGTGCTCTTGGGGAAAAGACGAAGGCCTTCCTGGGGAGTTACACCGATGAACTCATCTTT. It is translated as CALGEKTKAFLGSYTDELIF.

This clone was counted between two and nine times. TCRdb pairs this DNA with a much larger clone's protein that differs at residue 15, likely a read error; the protein shown was translated from the DNA. The chain combines TRDV1 with TRDJ1; D is uncertain. TCRdb does not report a J gene; here it was assigned by matching the DNA to germline references. The germline V gene has CDR1 TSWWSYY and CDR2 QGS. Trimming stripped 0 bases from V and 7 bases from J, with 27 bases between. The CDR3 covers 19 residues. The CDR3 here is CALGELGFLRTPGMGKLIF. DNA for the CDR3: TGTGCTCTTGGGGAACTAGGCTTTCTACGAACCCCTGGTATGGGTAAACTCATCTTT.

This clone was seen a handful of times. TCRdb lists the protein of a much larger clone for this DNA, which differs at residue 20, so this is likely a read error; the protein given here is translated from the DNA itself. The V gene corresponds to TRDV1; no J gene was called; TRDD3, as called in the table, went unchecked against the DNA. The CDR3 runs to 22 residues. The germline V gene has CDR1 TSWWSYY and CDR2 QGS. The CDR3 spells CALGVPLGATRNWGPHTDKPIF. CDR3 in DNA: TGTGCTCTTGGGGTCCCCCTTGGGGCTACTAGGAACTGGGGACCTCACACCGATAAACCCATCTTT.

Notes on this clone: For this DNA, TCRdb reports the protein of a much larger clone, which diverges at residue 4, most likely from a read error; the protein presented here is translated directly from the DNA. This chain links TRDV2 with TRDJ1; 7 positions match TRDD3. The CDR3 length is 16 residues. Germline CDR1 and CDR2: GEAIGNYY and EKD. With 6 bases clipped from V and 0 bases from J, the junction kept 12 bases outside the gene matches. The CDR3 DNA reads TGTGCCTGTTTCACGCGGTGGGGGACCTACACCGATAAACTCATCTTT. Translation gives CACFTRWGTYTDKLIF.

This clone was picked up a small number of times. The TCRdb protein comes from a much larger clone and disagrees with this DNA's translation at residue 19, likely due to a read error; the protein given here is derived from the DNA. No J gene call was made, and the V gene is TRDV2; no DNA check was done on the table's D call, TRDD3. CDR3 length equals 21 residues. CDR1 is GEAIGNYY and CDR2 is EKD in the germline V gene. The CDR3 protein is CACDTVTGGYAERKDTDKFIF. Here the CDR3 DNA reads TGTGCCTGTGACACCGTTACTGGGGGATACGCCGAGCGGAAGGACACCGATAAATTCATCTTT.

This clone was recorded a few times. A read error likely explains why the TCRdb protein, taken from a much larger clone, differs from this DNA's translation at residue 10; the protein shown is translated from the DNA. The chain combines TRDV2 with TRDJ1, with 11 bases matching TRDD3. Germline V lookup: CDR1 GEAIGNYY, CDR2 EKD. The CDR3 loop spans 23 amino acids. The junction had 30 bases not matched to a gene; V was cut back by 0 bases and J by 7 bases. The CDR3 DNA is TGTGCCTGTGACACCGCCCCGGCACGTAGAGTGGGGGATACGACCTACCTACCTGGTAAACTCATCTTT. This gives the protein CACDTAPARRVGDTTYLPGKLIF.

This clone was counted a few times. It differs at one base from a far larger clone, so likely a read error. Other DNA sequences in this specimen translate into the identical CDR3. V and J are TRDV1 and TRDJ1, with D possibly being TRDD3 (5 bases). The J gene is absent in TCRdb and was assigned here via DNA matching to germline. The CDR3 is made up of 19 amino acids. Germline lookup yields CDR1 TSWWSYY and CDR2 QGS. The V gene lost 1 base and the J gene lost 0 bases, with 21 bases spanning the gap. In DNA form, the CDR3 reads TGTGCTCTTGGGGAACCCTCGGATAGGCTTTACCCCTACACCGATAAACTCATCTTT. Amino acid sequence: CALGEPSDRLYPYTDKLIF.

In the case of this clone: A read error likely explains why the TCRdb protein, taken from a much larger clone, differs from this DNA's translation at residue 5; the protein shown is translated from the DNA. This sequence joins TRDV1 and TRDJ1, with 9 bases matching TRDD2. Since TCRdb gives no J gene, matching the DNA to germline was used here to assign it. This CDR3 has 23 amino acids. Germline V gene data show CDR1 as TSWWSYY and CDR2 as QGS. V lost 5 bases, J lost 0 bases, and 28 bases stayed unmatched. CDR3 bases: TGTGCTCTTGGGAAACATTGTTGTAGGCCTTCCTACTCCTACGGGGGATACACCGATAAACTCATCTTT. Protein product: CALGKHCCRPSYSYGGYTDKLIF.

Regarding this clone: With only one base between it and a far larger clone, this is likely a read error. Additional DNA sequences in this sample encode the identical CDR3. This chain uses TRDV1 with TRDJ1; TRDD2 matches 7 bases. Here the J gene came from matching the DNA to germline, since TCRdb omits it. V lost 5 bases and J lost 4; bases outside the gene matches: 16. Germline CDR1 TSWWSYY, CDR2 QGS. The CDR3 covers 17 residues. The CDR3 nucleotides read TGTGCTCTTGGGCTATTTCCTACAGGGCGTACAAACGATAAACTCATCTTT. Encoded protein: CALGLFPTGRTNDKLIF.

This clone was recorded many times. TCRdb lists the protein of a much larger clone for this DNA, which differs at residue 11, so this is likely a read error; the protein given here is translated from the DNA itself. The rearrangement joins TRDV2 to TRDJ1, with D perhaps TRDD3 (5 bases). The CDR3 consists of 14 residues. CDR1 is GEAIGNYY and CDR2 is EKD in the germline V gene. The chain's CDR3 is CACDRWGNTDRLIF. In nucleotides, the CDR3 is TGTGCCTGTGACAGGTGGGGAAACACCGATAGACTCATCTTT.

This clone was picked up a small number of times. A read error likely explains this, since a far larger clone differs by one base. Other DNA sequences in the sample encode the same CDR3. As DNA, the CDR3 is TGTGCCTGTGACACCGGACTAGGGGATAACACCGATAAACTCATCTTT. It translates to CACDTGLGDNTDKLIF. V and J are TRDV2 and TRDJ1, with 7 bases fitting TRDD3. No J gene is reported in TCRdb; it was inferred here by comparing the DNA with germline. Looked up from germline, CDR1 is GEAIGNYY and CDR2 is EKD. CDR3 size: 16 residues. V gave up 0 bases and J gave up 0 bases; unmatched junction bases: 6.

This clone has more than one count but fewer than ten. A far larger clone is a single base away, which makes a read error likely. At the DNA level, this CDR3 is encoded by other sequences in the same sample as well. The gene calls are TRDV2 and TRDJ3; tentative D call: TRDD2 (5 bases). TCRdb does not report a J gene; here it was assigned by matching the DNA to germline references. Trimming took 3 bases from V and 8 from J, leaving 19 bases between them. CDR1 is GEAIGNYY and CDR2 is EKD in the germline V gene. The CDR3 spans 17 residues. The CDR3 region has the DNA TGTGCCTGTGACCCCCCCTACTCTCCCCCAAACACCCGACAGATGTTTTTC. It codes for CACDPPYSPPNTRQMFF.

As to this clone: It is likely a read error: a sequence one base away is far more abundant. Other DNA sequences of this sample code for an identical CDR3. V and J are TRDV1 and TRDJ1, with a tentative D call TRDD3 (6 bases). The CDR3 extends over 18 amino acids. With 2 bases removed from V and 0 bases from J, the gap between germline ends came to 19 bases. Germline CDR1 TSWWSYY, CDR2 QGS. The CDR3 protein is CALGEWGSDPVYTDKLIF. DNA for the CDR3: TGTGCTCTTGGGGAATGGGGATCGGACCCCGTGTACACCGATAAACTCATCTTT.

This clone was observed a few times. A far larger clone is just one base off, so this is likely a read error. Other DNA sequences from this sample encode an identical CDR3 as well. The V gene is listed as TRDV2; no J gene was called; the D call in the table, TRDD3, was not verified against the DNA. Germline-derived CDR1 and CDR2 are GEAIGNYY and EKD. This CDR3 has 15 residues. In DNA form, the CDR3 reads TGTGCCTGTGCTTCCTTACTGGGGGATACCGATAAGCTCATCTTT. Translated: CACASLLGDTDKLIF.

This clone was counted many times. The TCRdb protein comes from a much larger clone and disagrees with this DNA's translation at residue 14, likely due to a read error; the protein given here is derived from the DNA. No J gene was called, and the V gene is TRDV1. The CDR3 loop spans 15 amino acids. Germline V gene sequence: CDR1 TSWWSYY, CDR2 QGS. CDR3: CALGERRGSTDKLTF. The CDR3 DNA reads TGTGCTCTTGGGGAACGGAGGGGTTCGACCGATAAACTCACCTTT.

This clone was seen a few times. The TCRdb record carries a much larger clone's protein, which differs from this DNA's translation at residue 11; a read error is the likely cause, and the protein listed here is the DNA translation. The genes are TRDV2 and TRDJ1; the D gene is possibly TRDD3 (5 bases). The CDR3 extends over 19 amino acids. V lost 2 bases to trimming and J lost 1 base, with 25 bases between them. Germline V gene lookup returns CDR1 GEAIGNYY and CDR2 EKD. This CDR3 reads CACDIRRTPVRWGTDKLIF. The DNA of the CDR3 is TGTGCCTGTGACATTCGGAGGACTCCCGTGAGATGGGGCACCGATAAACTCATCTTT.

Details on this clone: TCRdb assigns this DNA the protein of a much larger clone, which departs from its translation at residue 13; this likely reflects a read error, and the protein shown comes from translating the DNA. The rearrangement joins TRDV1 to TRDJ1, with 7 bases that match TRDD3. The J gene is not listed in TCRdb, so it was assigned here from a DNA match to germline. The CDR3 contains 17 residues. The germline V gene has CDR1 TSWWSYY and CDR2 QGS. CDR3 residues: CALGDVPGGLYTNKLIF. DNA for the CDR3: TGTGCTCTTGGGGACGTCCCTGGGGGTTTGTACACCAATAAACTCATCTTT.

A note on this clone: It differs at one base from a far larger clone, so likely a read error. Other DNA variants within this sample encode the same CDR3. The chain carries TRDV2 and TRDJ1; 7 bases line up with TRDD2. No J gene was available from TCRdb, and it was assigned here by a germline match of the DNA. Trimming took 0 bases from V and 8 from J; bases not matched to a gene: 14. CDR3 length: 16 residues. CDR1 GEAIGNYY and CDR2 EKD come from the germline V gene. The DNA of the CDR3 is TGTGCCTGTGACACCGTTCTTTCCTACACGGGGGCGAAACTCATCTTT. Amino acid sequence: CACDTVLSYTGAKLIF.

This clone was seen more than once but under ten times. Translating this DNA gives a protein that differs at residue 12 from the TCRdb one, which belongs to a much larger clone; a read error is likely, and the protein shown is this translation. CDR3 amino acids: CALGELLAGRDATAQLFF. In DNA, the CDR3 is TGTGCTCTTGGGGAACTACTGGCCGGGAGGGATGCGACAGCACAACTCTTCTTT. The chain employs TRDV1 and TRDJ2; tentatively, D is TRDD3 (5 bases). The J gene, not given by TCRdb, was assigned here from a germline match of the nucleotide sequence. Germline CDR1 reads TSWWSYY; CDR2 reads QGS. V lost 0 bases, J lost 4 bases, and 18 bases lay in between. The CDR3 consists of 18 residues.

Remarks on this clone: With only one base between it and a far larger clone, this is likely a read error. Other DNA sequences in this specimen translate into the identical CDR3. V and J are TRDV1 and TRDJ1; 9 bases are a match to TRDD3. Assignment of the J gene here rests on matching the DNA to germline, because TCRdb gives none. The CDR3 runs to 22 residues. Germline V lookup: CDR1 TSWWSYY, CDR2 QGS. CDR3 DNA: TGTGCTCTTGGGGAACGTTTAATCCTACGTCTTCTGGGGGATGAGTACACTGATAAACTCATCTTT. Its translation is CALGERLILRLLGDEYTDKLIF.